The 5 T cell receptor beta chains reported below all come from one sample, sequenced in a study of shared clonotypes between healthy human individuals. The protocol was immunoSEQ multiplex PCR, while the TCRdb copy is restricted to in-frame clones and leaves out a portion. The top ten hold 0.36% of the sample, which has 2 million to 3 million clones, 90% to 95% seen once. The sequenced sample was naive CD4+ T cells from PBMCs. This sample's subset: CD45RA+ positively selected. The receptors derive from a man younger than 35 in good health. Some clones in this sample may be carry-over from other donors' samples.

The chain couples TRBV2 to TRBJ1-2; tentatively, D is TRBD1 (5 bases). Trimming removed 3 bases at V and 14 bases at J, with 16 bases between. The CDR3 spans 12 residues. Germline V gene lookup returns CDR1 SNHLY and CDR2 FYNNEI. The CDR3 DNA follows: TGTGCCAGCAGTGAGGCCGCTGGGGGGACTACCTTC. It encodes CASSEAAGGTTF.

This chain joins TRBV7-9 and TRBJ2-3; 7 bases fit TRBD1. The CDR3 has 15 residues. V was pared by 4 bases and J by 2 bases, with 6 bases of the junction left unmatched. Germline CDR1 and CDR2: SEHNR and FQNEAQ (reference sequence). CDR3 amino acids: CASSSTGRYTDTQYF. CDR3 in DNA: TGTGCCAGCAGCTCGACAGGGCGCTACACAGATACGCAGTATTTT.

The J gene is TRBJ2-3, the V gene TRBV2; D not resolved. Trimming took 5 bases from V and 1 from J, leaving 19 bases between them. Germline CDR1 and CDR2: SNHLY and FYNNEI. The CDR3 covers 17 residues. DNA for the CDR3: TGTGCCAGCAGTCAACTGGAGCCAAGGTTTCGCACAGATACGCAGTATTTT. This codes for CASSQLEPRFRTDTQYF.

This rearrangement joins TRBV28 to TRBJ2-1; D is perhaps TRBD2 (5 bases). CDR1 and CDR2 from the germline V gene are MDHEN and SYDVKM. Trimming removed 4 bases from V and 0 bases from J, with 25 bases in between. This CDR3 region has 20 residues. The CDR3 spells CASSSSWAGRPGSSYNEQFF. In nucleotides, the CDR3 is TGTGCCAGCAGTTCGAGTTGGGCTGGAAGACCGGGGAGCTCCTACAATGAGCAGTTCTTC.

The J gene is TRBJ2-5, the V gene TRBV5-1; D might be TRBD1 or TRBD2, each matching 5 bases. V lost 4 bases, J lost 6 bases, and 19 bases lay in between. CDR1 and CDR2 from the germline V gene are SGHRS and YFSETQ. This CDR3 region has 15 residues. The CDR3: CASSSYLSGTQTQYF. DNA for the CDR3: TGCGCCAGCAGCAGCTACCTCTCCGGGACGCAGACCCAGTACTTC.